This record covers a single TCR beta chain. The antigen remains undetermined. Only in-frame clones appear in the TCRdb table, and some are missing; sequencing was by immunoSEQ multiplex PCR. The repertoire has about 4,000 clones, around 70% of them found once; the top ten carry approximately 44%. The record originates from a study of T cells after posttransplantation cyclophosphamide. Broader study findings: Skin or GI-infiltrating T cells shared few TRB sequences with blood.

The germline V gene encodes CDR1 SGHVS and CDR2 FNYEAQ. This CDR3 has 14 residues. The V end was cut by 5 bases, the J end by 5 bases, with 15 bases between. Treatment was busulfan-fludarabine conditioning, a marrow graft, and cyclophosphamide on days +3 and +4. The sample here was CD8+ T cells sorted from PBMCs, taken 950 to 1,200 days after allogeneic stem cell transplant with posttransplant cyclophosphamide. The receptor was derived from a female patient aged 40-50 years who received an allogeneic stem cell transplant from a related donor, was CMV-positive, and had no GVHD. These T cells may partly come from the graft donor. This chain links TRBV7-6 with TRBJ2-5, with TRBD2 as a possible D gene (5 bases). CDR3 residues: CASSPFPGMETQYF. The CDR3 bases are TGTGCCAGCAGCCCCTTTCCGGGGATGGAGACCCAGTACTTC.